This T cell receptor beta chain stems from a study of blood T cell repertoires in COVID-19. Study-level background: T cells, B-cell-depleted T cells, or PBMCs supplied cDNA or gDNA.

CDR1 is SNHLY, CDR2 FYNNEI, per germline. The CDR3 contains 14 residues. V was pared by 6 bases and J by 1 base, with 12 bases between. Authors' analysis steps: From reference gene primer amplification, estimates of nucleated cell counts were derived. Clones were read by immunoSEQ multiplex PCR, and TCRdb kept only the in-frame ones, dropping some. The DNA was the basis for D and trimming; V, J and clone size are from that table. The sample carries a few hundred thousand clones, approximately 88% recorded once. A few counts support this clone. The J gene is TRBJ2-5, the V gene TRBV2; possibly TRBD1 for D (5 bases). This receptor was taken from a man aged 40-55 years with acute or convalescent COVID-19. Material: peripheral blood. CDR3 sequence (DNA): TGTGCCAGCAGGACAGAATTCGCCCAAGAGACCCAGTACTTC. This translates into CASRTEFAQETQYF.